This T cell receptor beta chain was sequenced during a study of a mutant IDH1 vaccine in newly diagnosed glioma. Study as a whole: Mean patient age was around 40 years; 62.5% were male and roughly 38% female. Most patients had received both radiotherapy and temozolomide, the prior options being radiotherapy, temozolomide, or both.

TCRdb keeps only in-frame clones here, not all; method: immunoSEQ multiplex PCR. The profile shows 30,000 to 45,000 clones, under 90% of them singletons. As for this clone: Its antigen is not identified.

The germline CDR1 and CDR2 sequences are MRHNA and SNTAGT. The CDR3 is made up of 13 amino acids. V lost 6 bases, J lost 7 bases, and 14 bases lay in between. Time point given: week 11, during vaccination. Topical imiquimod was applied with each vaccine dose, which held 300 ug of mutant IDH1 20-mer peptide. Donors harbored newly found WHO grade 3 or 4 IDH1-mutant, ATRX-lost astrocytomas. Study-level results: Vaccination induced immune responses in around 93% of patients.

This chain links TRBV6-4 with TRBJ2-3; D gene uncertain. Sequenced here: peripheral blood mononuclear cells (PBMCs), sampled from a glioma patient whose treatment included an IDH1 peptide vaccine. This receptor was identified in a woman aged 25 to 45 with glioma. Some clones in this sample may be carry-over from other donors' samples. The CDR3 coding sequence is TGTGCCAGCAGCCCTGAGTCCGCCCATACGCAGTATTTT. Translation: CASSPESAHTQYF.